The rows below give T cell receptor beta chains drawn from one sample of a study of CD8 T cells in Susac syndrome. A single record per CDR3 protein comes from TCRdb applying MiXCR to the immunoSEQ multiplex PCR reads. This table holds more than 100,000 distinct CDR3 sequences, roughly 94% found once. Sequencing used CD8+ T cells from PBMCs. The source of these receptors is a human donor with Susac syndrome. CDR3s include the opening cysteine and the closing phenylalanine or tryptophan. Fields, in order: V gene, J gene, clone size, D gene, CDR3 protein, CDR3 DNA. The D gene is left open where the match is weak. Clone size appears in some rows only: once, few, many, or a class for an expanded clone.

V: TRBV12-5; J: TRBJ2-5; size: NA; D: NA; CDR3: CASGLVLGETQYF; DNA: TGTGCTAGTGGTTTGGTACTGGGGGAGACCCAGTACTTC
V: TRBV20-1; J: TRBJ2-7; size: NA; D: NA; CDR3: CSAREAGETYEQYF; DNA: TGCAGTGCTAGAGAGGCAGGGGAGACCTACGAGCAGTACTTC
V: TRBV2; J: TRBJ2-7; size: NA; D: TRBD2; CDR3: CASKSLAGDPYEQYF; DNA: TGTGCCAGTAAGAGTCTAGCGGGGGACCCCTACGAGCAGTACTTC
V: TRBV6-5; J: TRBJ2-7; size: NA; D: TRBD1; CDR3: CASSYSGQGIYEQYF; DNA: TGTGCCAGCAGTTACTCAGGACAGGGTATTTACGAGCAGTACTTC
V: TRBV29-1; J: TRBJ2-7; size: NA; D: NA; CDR3: CSGKDSSYEQYF; DNA: TGCAGCGGAAAGGACAGCTCCTACGAGCAGTACTTC
V: TRBV6-5; J: TRBJ1-2; size: once; D: NA; CDR3: CASSPGGGVYGYTF; DNA: TGTGCCAGCAGCCCGGGGGGAGGGGTCTATGGCTACACCTTC
V: TRBV20-1; J: TRBJ2-1; size: NA; D: NA; CDR3: CSARETTSEIEQFF; DNA: TGCAGTGCTAGGGAGACAACCTCAGAGATTGAGCAGTTCTTC
V: TRBV20-1; J: TRBJ2-4; size: NA; D: TRBD1; CDR3: CSARADRVLENIQYF; DNA: TGCAGTGCTAGAGCAGACAGGGTGCTGGAAAACATTCAGTACTTC
V: TRBV11-3; J: TRBJ2-2; size: NA; D: NA; CDR3: CASSPWTPPNTGELFF; DNA: TGTGCCAGCAGCCCGTGGACACCACCGAACACCGGGGAGCTGTTTTTT
V: TRBV25-1; J: TRBJ1-1; size: NA; D: NA; CDR3: CASSDPDRGAFF; DNA: TGTGCCAGCAGTGATCCCGACAGAGGAGCTTTCTTT
V: TRBV19; J: TRBJ2-4; size: NA; D: TRBD2; CDR3: CASSISGLAGAKNIQYF; DNA: TGTGCCAGTAGTATTTCGGGACTAGCGGGAGCCAAAAACATTCAGTACTTC
V: TRBV14; J: TRBJ2-5; size: NA; D: NA; CDR3: CASSQANQETQYF; DNA: TGTGCCAGCAGCCAAGCAAATCAAGAGACCCAGTACTTC
V: TRBV20-1; J: TRBJ2-3; size: NA; D: NA; CDR3: CSASAIRGKNTDTQYF; DNA: TGCAGTGCTAGCGCTATTAGGGGCAAGAACACAGATACGCAGTATTTT
V: TRBV29-1; J: TRBJ2-7; size: NA; D: NA; CDR3: CSVVSRTLGAYEQYF; DNA: TGCAGCGTTGTTTCTCGGACCTTGGGAGCCTACGAGCAGTACTTC
V: TRBV6-5; J: TRBJ1-6; size: NA; D: TRBD1; CDR3: CASSPGQGNSPLHF; DNA: TGTGCCAGCAGTCCGGGACAGGGTAATTCACCCCTCCACTTT